This passage covers 7 T cell receptor beta chains from one sample sequenced in a study of T cells in Graves' hyperthyroidism and ophthalmopathy. It was RNA transcripts that yielded the amplified TCR beta CDR3 regions. TCR CDR3 underwent first-round RT-PCR with the HTBI primer set. TCRdb re-called the multiplex PCR reads with MiXCR, one entry per CDR3 protein. The table shows over 150,000 distinct CDR3 sequences, with about a sixth occurring only once. Sequences were obtained from blood. These receptors were taken from a woman between 50 and 59 years old with Graves' hyperthyroidism.

The V and J genes are TRBV18 and TRBJ1-6; D might be TRBD1 (6 bases). With 5 bases removed from V and 0 bases from J, the gap between germline ends came to 11 bases. Germline V gene lookup returns CDR1 KGHSH and CDR2 LQKENI. CDR3 length: 16 residues. The CDR3 reads CASSARGFSYNSPLHF. CDR3 bases: TGTGCCAGCTCAGCCAGGGGTTTCTCCTATAATTCACCCCTCCACTTT.

Ten or more counts support this clonotype. V and J are TRBV27 and TRBJ2-7, with 8 positions matching TRBD2. CDR3 length: 14 amino acids. With 6 bases clipped from V and 5 bases from J, the junction kept 9 bases outside the gene matches. The germline V gene has CDR1 MNHEY and CDR2 SMNVEV (reference sequence). In DNA form, the CDR3 reads TGTGCCAGCAGCTCCCGGGGGGGAGTAAACGAGCAGTACTTC. It specifies CASSSRGGVNEQYF.

J is TRBJ1-2 and V is TRBV25-1; maybe TRBD1 (5 bases). Between the trimmed V and J ends, which lost 2 bases and 8 bases, there was a span of 12 bases. Per germline, CDR1 MGHDK and CDR2 SYGVNS. This CDR3 is built from 13 residues. The DNA of the CDR3 is TGTGCCAGCAGTGAACAGGGAGCCCTCGGCTACACCTTC. Translation gives CASSEQGALGYTF.

This clonotype was seen repeatedly, ten times or more. This chain connects TRBV6-1 to TRBJ1-1, with 8 bases matching TRBD1. The CDR3 is 14 amino acids. Germline CDR1 and CDR2: MNHNS and SASEGT. J lost 7 bases, V lost 1 base, and 5 bases had no gene match. The CDR3 reads CASSEDPGGNEAFF. The CDR3 DNA sequence: TGTGCCAGCAGTGAAGACCCAGGGGGCAATGAAGCTTTCTTT.

At least ten counts were recorded for this clonotype. The CDR3 nucleotides read TGTGCCAGCAGTGCGACGACAGACGGCTACACCTTC. Its protein product is CASSATTDGYTF. The chain couples TRBV2 to TRBJ1-2; tentative D call: TRBD1 (5 bases). The CDR3 is 12 amino acids. Germline CDR1 SNHLY, CDR2 FYNNEI. With 4 bases removed from V and 8 bases from J, the gap between germline ends came to 11 bases. Full variable domain (outside the CDR3, taken from reference TRBV2 and TRBJ1-2): EPEVTQTPSHQVTQMGQEVILRCVPISNHLYFYWYRQILGQKVEFLVSFYNNEISEKSEIFDDQFSVERPDGSNFTLKIRSTKLEDSAMYFCASSATTDGYTFGSGTRLTVV.

There are a few counts of this clonotype. The chain couples TRBV5-6 to TRBJ2-1, with 11 bases identical to TRBD2. The CDR3 contains 19 residues. V lost 1 base, J lost 2 bases, and 11 bases stayed unmatched. Germline V gives CDR1 SGHDT, CDR2 YYEEEE. The CDR3 region has the DNA TGTGCCAGCAGCTTGAGTTCGGGACTAGCGGAGGTTACCTACAATGAGCAGTTCTTC. It translates to CASSLSSGLAEVTYNEQFF.

This clonotype was counted only a few times. The chain recombines TRBV9 with TRBJ2-5; D not resolved. V lost 4 bases and J lost 1, with 11 bases in between. The CDR3 spans 14 residues. Per germline, CDR1 SGDLS and CDR2 YYNGEE. In DNA, the CDR3 is TGTGCCAGCAGCACCGGACCCGCCCAAGAGACCCAGTACTTC. Its protein is CASSTGPAQETQYF.